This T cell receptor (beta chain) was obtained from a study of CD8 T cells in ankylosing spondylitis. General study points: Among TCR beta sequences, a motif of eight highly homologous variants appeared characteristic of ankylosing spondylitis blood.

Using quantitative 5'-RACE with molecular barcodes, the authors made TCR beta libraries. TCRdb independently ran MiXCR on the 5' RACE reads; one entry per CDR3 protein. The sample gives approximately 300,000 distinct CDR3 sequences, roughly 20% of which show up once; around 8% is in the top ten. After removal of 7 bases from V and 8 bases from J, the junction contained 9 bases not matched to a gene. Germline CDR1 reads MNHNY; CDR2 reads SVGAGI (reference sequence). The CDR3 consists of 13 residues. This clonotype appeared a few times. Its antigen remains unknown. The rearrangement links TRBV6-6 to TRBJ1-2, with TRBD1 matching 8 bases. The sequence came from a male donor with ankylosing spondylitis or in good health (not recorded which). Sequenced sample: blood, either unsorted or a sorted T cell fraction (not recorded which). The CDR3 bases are TGTGCCAGCAACCCGGACAGGGCAGGGGGCTACACCTTC. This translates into CASNPDRAGGYTF.